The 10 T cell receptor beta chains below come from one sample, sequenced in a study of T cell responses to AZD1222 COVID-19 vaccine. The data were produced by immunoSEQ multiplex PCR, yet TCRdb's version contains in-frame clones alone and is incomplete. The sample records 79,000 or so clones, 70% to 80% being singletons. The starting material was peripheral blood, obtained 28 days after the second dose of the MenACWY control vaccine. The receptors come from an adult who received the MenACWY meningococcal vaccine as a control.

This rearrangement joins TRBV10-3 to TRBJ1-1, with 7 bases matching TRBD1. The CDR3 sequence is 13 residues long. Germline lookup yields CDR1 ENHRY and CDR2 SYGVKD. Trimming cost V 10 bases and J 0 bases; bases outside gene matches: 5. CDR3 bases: TGTGCCACGACGGGACAGCTGAACACTGAAGCTTTCTTT. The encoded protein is CATTGQLNTEAFF.

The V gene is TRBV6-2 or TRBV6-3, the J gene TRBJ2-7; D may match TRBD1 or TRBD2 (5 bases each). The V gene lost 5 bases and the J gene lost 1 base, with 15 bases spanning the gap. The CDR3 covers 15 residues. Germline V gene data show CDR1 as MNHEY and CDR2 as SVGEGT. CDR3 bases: TGTGCCAGCAGTACCCGGGACCCCGGGTCCTACGAGCAGTACTTC. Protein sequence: CASSTRDPGSYEQYF.

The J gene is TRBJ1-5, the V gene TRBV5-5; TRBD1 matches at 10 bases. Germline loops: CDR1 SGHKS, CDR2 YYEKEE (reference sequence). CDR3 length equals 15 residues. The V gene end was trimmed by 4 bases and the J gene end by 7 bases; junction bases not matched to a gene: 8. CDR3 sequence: CASSLGQGKVQPQHF. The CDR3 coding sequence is TGTGCCAGCAGCCTGGGACAGGGGAAAGTCCAGCCCCAGCATTTT.

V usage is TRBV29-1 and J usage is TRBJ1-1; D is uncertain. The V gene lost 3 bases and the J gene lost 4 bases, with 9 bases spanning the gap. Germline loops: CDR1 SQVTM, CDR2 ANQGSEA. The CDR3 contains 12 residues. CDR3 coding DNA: TGCAGCGTTGAGTCAGGTGTCACTGAAGCTTTCTTT. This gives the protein CSVESGVTEAFF.

CDR3 DNA: TGTGCCAGCAGTTTTGCCCAGGGCTACGAGCAGTACTTC. It yields the protein CASSFAQGYEQYF. The V call is TRBV2, the J call TRBJ2-7, with D possibly matching TRBD1 (5 bases). This CDR3 is built from 13 residues. The V gene lost 5 bases and the J gene lost 3 bases, with 11 bases spanning the gap. Looked up from germline, CDR1 is SNHLY and CDR2 is FYNNEI. The full variable domain, rest sourced from reference TRBV2 and TRBJ2-7, is EPEVTQTPSHQVTQMGQEVILRCVPISNHLYFYWYRQILGQKVEFLVSFYNNEISEKSEIFDDQFSVERPDGSNFTLKIRSTKLEDSAMYFCASSFAQGYEQYFGPGTRLTVT.

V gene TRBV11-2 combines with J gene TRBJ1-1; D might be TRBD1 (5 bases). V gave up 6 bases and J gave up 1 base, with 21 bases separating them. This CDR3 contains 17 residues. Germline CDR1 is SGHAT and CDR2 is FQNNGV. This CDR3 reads CASSLYWTGHTNTEAFF. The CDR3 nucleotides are TGTGCCAGCAGTTTATACTGGACCGGACACACGAACACTGAAGCTTTCTTT.

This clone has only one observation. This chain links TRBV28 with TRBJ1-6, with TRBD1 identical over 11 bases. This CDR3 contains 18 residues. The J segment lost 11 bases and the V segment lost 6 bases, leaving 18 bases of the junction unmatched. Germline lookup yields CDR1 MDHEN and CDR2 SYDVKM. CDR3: CASSGWGDRGSFGAPLHF. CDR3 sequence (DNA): TGTGCCAGCAGCGGATGGGGGGACAGGGGGTCCTTTGGGGCACCCCTCCACTTT. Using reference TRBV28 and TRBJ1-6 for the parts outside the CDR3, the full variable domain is DVKVTQSSRYLVKRTGEKVFLECVQDMDHENMFWYRQDPGLGLRLIYFSYDVKMKEKGDIPEGYSVSREKKERFSLILESASTNQTSMYLCASSGWGDRGSFGAPLHFGNGTRLTVT.

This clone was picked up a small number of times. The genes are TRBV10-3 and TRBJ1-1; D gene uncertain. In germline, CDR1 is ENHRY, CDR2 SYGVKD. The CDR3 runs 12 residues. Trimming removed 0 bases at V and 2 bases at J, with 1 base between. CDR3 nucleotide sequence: TGTGCCATCAGTGAGTCAAACACTGAAGCTTTCTTT. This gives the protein CAISESNTEAFF.

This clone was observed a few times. The CDR3 bases are TGTGCCAGCAGCGCCGACCTAGGGGAAAAACTGTTTTTT. This sequence encodes CASSADLGEKLFF. The V call is TRBV7-3, the J call TRBJ1-4; D gene ambiguous. This CDR3 region has 13 residues. Germline lookup yields CDR1 SGHTA and CDR2 FQGTGA. Trimming removed 5 bases from V and 8 bases from J, with 12 bases in between.

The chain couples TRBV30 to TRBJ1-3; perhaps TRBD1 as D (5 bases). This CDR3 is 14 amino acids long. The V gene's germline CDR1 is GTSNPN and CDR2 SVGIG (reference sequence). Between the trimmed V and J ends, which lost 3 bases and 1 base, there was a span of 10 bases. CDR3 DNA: TGTGCCTGGAGCCCGGGGCAGTCTGGAAACACCATATATTTT. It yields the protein CAWSPGQSGNTIYF.